The 11 T cell receptor beta chains reported below all come from one sample, sequenced in a study of cytomegalovirus exposure and HLA in healthy donors. A multiplex PCR was run with 60 Vbeta primers and 13 Jbeta primers. This table comes from immunoSEQ multiplex PCR, and its TCRdb copy is limited to in-frame clones, with some not included. The table shows around 200,000 clones, with around 80% occurring only once. The sample comprised PBMCs. These receptor sequences come from a young woman in good health and CMV-seropositive.

This clone was counted a few times. The gene calls are TRBV6-6 and TRBJ1-3; 7 bases fit TRBD1. Germline V lookup: CDR1 MNHNY, CDR2 SVGAGI (reference sequence). Trimming removed 6 bases from V and 0 bases from J; junction bases left unmatched: 2. This CDR3 contains 14 residues. CDR3 in amino acids: CASRTGRSGNTIYF. The CDR3 DNA reads as TGTGCCAGCAGGACAGGGCGCTCTGGAAACACCATATATTTT.

The rearrangement joins TRBV2 to TRBJ2-2, with TRBD2 matching 10 bases. CDR1 is SNHLY, CDR2 FYNNEI, per germline. The V and J ends lost 5 bases and 0 bases, in that order; junction bases with no gene match: 6. This CDR3 contains 17 residues. This chain's CDR3 is CASSPLAGEANTGELFF. CDR3 bases: TGTGCCAGCAGTCCGCTAGCGGGAGAGGCGAACACCGGGGAGCTGTTTTTT.

This clone came up a few times. The chain recombines TRBV27 with TRBJ1-2, with D maybe TRBD1 (6 bases). Looked up from germline, CDR1 is MNHEY and CDR2 is SMNVEV (reference sequence). Between the trimmed V and J ends, which lost 6 bases and 4 bases, there was a span of 21 bases. This CDR3 region has 16 residues. The CDR3 sequence: CASRPQGRGGSYGYTF. Here the CDR3 DNA reads TGTGCCAGCAGGCCTCAGGGGAGGGGAGGCAGCTATGGCTACACCTTC.

The chain links TRBV5-6 to TRBJ1-5; 7 nucleotides align to TRBD1. Germline CDR1 SGHDT, CDR2 YYEEEE. V shed 4 bases and J 0 bases; nucleotides not matched to a gene: 1. The CDR3 length is 14 residues. CDR3 amino acids: CASSPGGSNQPQHF. The CDR3 region has the DNA TGTGCCAGCAGCCCAGGGGGTAGCAATCAGCCCCAGCATTTT.

This clone was observed a few times. The V call is TRBV11-2, the J call TRBJ1-1; D is possibly TRBD1 (6 bases). The ends were cut back, 5 bases at V and 6 bases at J, with 7 bases in the middle. The CDR3 is made up of 11 amino acids. Germline V gene sequence: CDR1 SGHAT, CDR2 FQNNGV. The CDR3 DNA sequence: TGTGCCAGCAGCGGGGGCCCTGAAGCTTTCTTT. Its protein product is CASSGGPEAFF.

This sequence joins TRBV6-1 and TRBJ2-5; D is perhaps TRBD2 (7 bases). Germline V gene sequence: CDR1 MNHNS, CDR2 SASEGT. The CDR3 has 12 amino acids. The CDR3 DNA is TGTGGCAGTGAGGGGGGGGAGGAGACCCAGTACTTC. Translation: CGSEGGEETQYF.

The chain joins TRBV7-9 to TRBJ2-1; 7 bases align to TRBD1. J was trimmed by 0 bases and V by 5 bases; bases with no gene match: 4. The V gene's germline CDR1 is SEHNR and CDR2 FQNEAQ (reference sequence). This CDR3 comprises 15 residues. CDR3 region: CASSRRDSSYNEQFF. CDR3 coding DNA: TGTGCCAGCAGCCGCCGGGACAGCTCCTACAATGAGCAGTTCTTC.

The chain uses TRBV7-6 and TRBJ1-3; D is undetermined. The CDR3 totals 16 residues. V was clipped by 1 base and J by 3 bases, with 13 bases between them. Germline V gene sequence: CDR1 SGHVS, CDR2 FNYEAQ. DNA for the CDR3: TGTGCCAGCAGCTTAGAGGTGGAAAGGAGTGGAAACACCATATATTTT. It specifies CASSLEVERSGNTIYF.

The gene calls are TRBV6-1 and TRBJ1-6; D remains ambiguous. Germline CDR1 MNHNS, CDR2 SASEGT. Trimming stripped 7 bases from V and 5 bases from J, with 6 bases between. The CDR3 extends over 12 amino acids. CDR3 coding DNA: TGTGCCAGCACCTTTAATAATTCACCCCTCCACTTT. The encoded protein is CASTFNNSPLHF.

The chain's CDR3 is CASSYSGAGGNQPQHF. Here the CDR3 DNA reads TGTGCCAGCAGTTACTCGGGGGCAGGGGGCAATCAGCCCCAGCATTTT. The chain employs TRBV6-5 and TRBJ1-5; weak D call: TRBD1 (6 bases). CDR1 MNHEY and CDR2 SVGAGI come from the germline V gene. Trimming cost V 0 bases and J 2 bases, with 11 bases left between them. This CDR3 spans 16 amino acids.

The chain is built from TRBV4-3 and TRBJ1-2; 11 bases are shared with TRBD1. Germline V gene data show CDR1 as LGHNA and CDR2 as YSLEER. The CDR3 extends over 18 amino acids. J lost 3 bases, V lost 0 bases, and 9 bases had no gene match. Written as DNA, the CDR3 is TGCGCCAGCAGCCAAGATGGACAGGGGGCAAGAATTGACTATGGCTACACCTTC. It encodes CASSQDGQGARIDYGYTF.